A single sample is the source of the 5 T cell receptor beta chains below, sequenced in a study of identical twins (dated by TCRdb to 2016 to 2017). The library was obtained by 5' RACE. Sequenced using an Illumina HiSeq 2000. Starting from the raw public reads, TCRdb applied fastp trimming at Q25, assembled clones with MiXCR and retained in-frame beta chains. Rows are unified per CDR3 protein, each entry keeping the most common DNA and genes. This sample lists about 890,000 distinct CDR3 sequences; more than 9% were detected once. The ten top clones hold around 1.5% of the sample. The data were also submitted as part of a second study, on yellow fever vaccine responses in identical twins.

Sequenced: PBMCs. All receptors come from a woman between 18 and 29 years old in good health.

This clonotype was recorded a few times. J is TRBJ1-1 and V is TRBV29-1, with no clear D. Germline V gene lookup returns CDR1 SQVTM and CDR2 ANQGSEA. The CDR3 runs 8 residues. V was pared by 4 bases and J by 11 bases, with 5 bases between. CDR3 bases: TGCAGCGTTGGGGATGCTTTCTTT. Translating gives CSVGDAFF.

J is TRBJ1-3 and V is TRBV7-9, with a tentative D call TRBD1 (6 bases). This CDR3 spans 14 amino acids. Germline V lookup: CDR1 SEHNR, CDR2 FQNEAQ (reference sequence). V lost 5 bases and J 6 bases, leaving 14 bases between the germline ends. The CDR3 loop is CASSLGTTSNTIYF. For the CDR3, the DNA is TGTGCCAGCAGCCTAGGGACAACTTCAAACACCATATATTTT.

This clonotype appeared a few times. The V and J genes are TRBV5-1 and TRBJ2-1; D remains unclear. The CDR3 spans 16 residues. Between the trimmed V and J ends, which lost 0 bases and 0 bases, there was a span of 10 bases. Germline V gene data show CDR1 as SGHRS and CDR2 as YFSETQ. The CDR3 reads CASSLGQQNSYNEQFF. Written as DNA, the CDR3 is TGCGCCAGCAGCTTGGGGCAGCAAAACTCCTACAATGAGCAGTTCTTC. The entire variable domain, with the rest obtained from reference TRBV5-1 and TRBJ2-1, is as follows: KAGVTQTPRYLIKTRGQQVTLSCSPISGHRSVSWYQQTPGQGLQFLFEYFSETQRNKGNFPGRFSGRQFSNSRSEMNVSTLELGDSALYLCASSLGQQNSYNEQFFGPGTRLTVL.

This clonotype has a count of ten or more. The genes are TRBV5-1 and TRBJ2-5, with 9 positions matching TRBD1. Germline-derived CDR1 and CDR2 are SGHRS and YFSETQ. V shed 3 bases, J shed 5 bases, and the junction held 5 bases outside the gene matches. The CDR3 spans 14 residues. Written as DNA, the CDR3 is TGCGCCAGCAGCTCTACAGGGGGCGTTGAGACCCAGTACTTC. Residues: CASSSTGGVETQYF.

The V gene is TRBV12-3 or TRBV12-4, the J gene TRBJ2-1, with D unresolved. The CDR3 covers 13 residues. Trimming removed 3 bases at V and 5 bases at J, with 8 bases between. CDR3 nucleotide sequence: TGTGCCAGCAGTTTGATGCGAAACAATGAGCAGTTCTTC. Encoded protein: CASSLMRNNEQFF.